In its sample, the clone carrying this T cell receptor beta chain was seen many times. No antigen is known for it. The lymph nodes were axillary draining lymph nodes from breast cancer patients. The CDR3 runs to 13 residues. The germline V gene encodes CDR1 SGHTA and CDR2 FQGNSA. V was cut by 0 bases and J by 6 bases, with 8 bases left in between. Each CDR3 protein gets one entry after TCRdb re-called the multiplex PCR reads with MiXCR. The data contain approximately 200,000 distinct CDR3 sequences, around a third of them seen just once; the ten biggest clones take up 4.3%. The data were taken from a study of breast tumors, draining lymph nodes, adjacent tissues. Whole-study results and caveats: Most tumor T cells seemingly derive from lymph node, then expand in tumor.

The V gene is TRBV7-2, the J gene TRBJ1-2; D gene uncertain. The receptor was derived from a female donor with breast cancer. Some clones in this sample may be carry-over from other donors' samples. Sequencing was done on a sample of axillary lymph node tissue. The CDR3 DNA reads as TGTGCCAGCAGCTTAGCTGTGAGGGATGGCTACACCTTC. It specifies CASSLAVRDGYTF.